This T cell receptor beta chain was sequenced during a study of blood T cells in healthy people across ages (dated by TCRdb to about 2015). Background for the entire study: In model experiments, template switching captured roughly one uniquely barcoded TCR beta cDNA molecule for every two T cells. To avoid experimental bias, donors of different ages were spread randomly across the sequencing lanes. Four age groups were formed from the donors: young (average approximately 15 years), middle-aged (more than 35), aged (about 68) and long-lived (more than 75). Using deep sequencing normalized with unique cDNA molecular identifiers, the study measured how TCR beta repertoire diversity changes with age. Using the same blood draw, the study looked at two additional independent replicas of 1 million unique cDNA reads for two donors, one aged 18 to 30 and the other aged 80 or older.

This clonotype was found a few times. Which antigen it targets is not known. Base qualities were left out, and no much larger clone turns up one base away. Results and caveats for the whole study, not just this receptor: Observed TCR beta diversity per million T cells fell roughly linearly with age, and a significant reduction was already apparent by age roughly 40. Because the CMV infection status of the donors was unknown, age-related changes in expanded clonotypes may potentially have been confounded. The percentage of naive T cells measured by flow cytometry correlated strongly with observed TCR beta diversity. Estimates of total diversity based on one million sequenced T cells were considered lower bounds and underestimates. The long-lived group showed more naive CD4+ T cells, fewer expanded clones and increased TCR diversity than the aged group, suggesting age selection. Bulk unsorted PBMC profiling prevented conclusive comparison of naive and antigen-experienced compartments.

The donors were roughly 39 Caucasian individuals from Russia, aged roughly 6 to 100 years, who were systemically healthy. Each donor gave 8 to 10 milliliters of peripheral blood, drawn into EDTA-treated Vacutainer tubes. PBMCs were isolated by Ficoll-Paque density-gradient centrifugation, with at least 6 million obtained per sample. Trizol reagent was used to extract total RNA from the PBMCs, yielding at least 6 micrograms per sample. Naive CD45RAhigh/CD27high T cell percentages were measured by flow cytometry on a PBMC aliquot from every donor. The CDR3 goes from the cysteine to the phenylalanine over 16 residues. CDR3 DNA is the only sequence kept; it has 48 bases, read in frame from the first base. CDR1 is given as MNHNS and CDR2 as SASEGT, both from the germline V gene. The junction shows trimming of 0 bases on V and 4 bases on J, and the gene matches do not reach 8 bases of it. The library was obtained by 5' RACE. Sequencing was carried out with an Illumina HiSeq 2500. A second PCR of roughly 6 to 12 cycles was run with a J-beta primer mix and a sample-barcoded 5' primer. Each TCR beta cDNA molecule received a unique molecular identifier from a template-switch 5' adaptor carrying 12 random nucleotides. At least 2.5 million CDR3-containing paired-end reads were obtained from each sample. All of the RNA was converted into first-strand cDNA using the Mint cDNA synthesis kit, with a TRBC-specific oligonucleotide serving as the primer. After uracil-DNA glycosylase treatment, a first 18-cycle PCR used universal primers M1SS and BC2_uni_R on all cDNA. The original methods were these. Each sample was normalized by randomly selecting 1 million high-quality reads, each carrying a distinct molecular identifier. Reads sharing molecular identifiers were discarded rather than binned into consensus sequences. MiTCR, set to a Q25 quality threshold and the strictest error-elimination algorithm, was used for CDR3 identification, clonotype clustering and error correction. Lower-bound total TCR beta diversity was estimated with a nonparametric unseen species model using Euler transformation. The public reads were quality trimmed at Q25 with fastp and then assembled into clones with MiXCR by TCRdb, keeping productive beta chains. Each entry merges the rows of one CDR3 protein and shows their most common DNA and genes. The V and J calls and clone size are TCRdb's, not the authors'. Counted in this sample were 650,000 to 950,000 distinct CDR3 sequences; 44% of them appeared once. The ten largest clones take up roughly 19% of the sample.

The chain is made from TRBV6-1 and TRBJ1-2; TRBD1 fits 7 bases in the junction. The sequence was obtained from a man aged 55 to 70 in good health. The sequencing sample was made of blood. CDR3 reads: CASSEAGADRIYGYTF. The DNA is TGTGCCAGCAGTGAAGCGGGAGCGGACAGGATCTATGGCTACACCTTC.